Shown below are 29 T cell receptor beta chains from a single sample sequenced in a study of T cell responses to AZD1222 COVID-19 vaccine. Method: immunoSEQ multiplex PCR; TCRdb's copy keeps in-frame clones and lacks some. The data show approximately 79,000 clones, around nine tenths seen once. This specimen was peripheral blood, taken on day 0 of AZD1222 vaccination. These receptors came from an adult in good health.

The chain combines TRBV7-8 with TRBJ2-7; D unclear. This CDR3 has 13 amino acids. Trimming took off 4 bases at V and 2 bases at J, with 9 bases between the two ends. Per the germline V gene, CDR1 is SGHVS and CDR2 is FQNEAQ. The CDR3 coding sequence is TGTGCCAGCAGCTCTCTAATTGCCTACGAGCAGTACTTC. This translates into CASSSLIAYEQYF.

This clone was seen more than once but under ten times. The CDR3 reads CATRRWGRGIEQETQYF. The DNA for the CDR3 is TGTGCCACCCGGAGGTGGGGTAGAGGTATTGAGCAAGAGACCCAGTACTTC. The chain uses TRBV19 and TRBJ2-5, with D maybe TRBD2 (5 bases). V shed 10 bases and J shed 2 bases, with 26 bases lying between them. CDR1 is LNHDA and CDR2 is SQIVND in the germline V gene (reference sequence). The CDR3 runs to 17 residues.

This chain joins TRBV11-2 and TRBJ2-1, with TRBD2 matching 9 bases. The CDR3 runs 16 residues. V was pared by 2 bases and J by 2 bases, with 4 bases of the junction left unmatched. Germline assignment: CDR1 SGHAT and CDR2 FQNNGV. CDR3 in amino acids: CASSLLGGRAYNEQFF. As DNA, the CDR3 is TGTGCCAGCAGCTTACTAGGCGGGAGGGCCTACAATGAGCAGTTCTTC.

J is TRBJ1-1 and V is TRBV18, with D hard to call. Germline loops: CDR1 KGHSH, CDR2 LQKENI. The CDR3 has 18 residues. V was shortened by 3 bases and J by 6 bases, with 26 bases between the two germline ends. For the CDR3, the DNA is TGTGCCAGCTCACCCACGAACATGGTGGAAGGGAGGACGGCTGAAGCTTTCTTT. It translates to CASSPTNMVEGRTAEAFF. Full variable domain (rest looked up from reference TRBV18 and TRBJ1-1): NAGVMQNPRHLVRRRGQEARLRCSPMKGHSHVYWYRQLPEEGLKFMVYLQKENIIDESGMPKERFSAEFPKEGPSILRIQQVVRGDSAAYFCASSPTNMVEGRTAEAFFGQGTRLTVV.

Comments on this clone: A junction end diverges from the germline sequence, so it may reflect a read error. V gene TRBV19 combines with J gene TRBJ1-6; maybe TRBD1 (6 bases). Germline V gene data show CDR1 as LNHDA and CDR2 as SQIVND (reference sequence). The CDR3 is 14 residues long. The CDR3 region is CASSATGSNLPLHF. For the CDR3, the DNA is TGTGCCAGTAGTGCGACAGGCTCTAATTTACCCCTCCACTTT.

The CDR3 loop is CASSLGGQMGYTF. CDR3 DNA: TGTGCCAGCAGCTTAGGAGGTCAGATGGGCTACACCTTC. The chain recombines TRBV11-2 with TRBJ1-2; D call uncertain. Germline assignment: CDR1 SGHAT and CDR2 FQNNGV. V lost 1 base to trimming and J lost 8 bases, with 11 bases between them. CDR3 size: 13 residues. Based on the CDR3 plus reference TRBV11-2 and TRBJ1-2, the full variable domain is EAGVAQSPRYKIIEKRQSVAFWCNPISGHATLYWYQQILGQGPKLLIQFQNNGVVDDSQLPKDRFSAERLKGVDSTLKIQPAKLEDSAVYLCASSLGGQMGYTFGSGTRLTVV.

The V and J genes are TRBV28 and TRBJ1-5; 8 bases are a match to TRBD1. The CDR3 is made up of 17 amino acids. V shed 6 bases and J 0 bases; nucleotides not matched to a gene: 10. Germline V gene lookup returns CDR1 MDHEN and CDR2 SYDVKM. DNA of the CDR3: TGTGCCAGCAGCCCCTGGCAGGGGGCTTATAGCAATCAGCCCCAGCATTTT. Translation: CASSPWQGAYSNQPQHF.

The chain has TRBV24-1 and TRBJ2-7; D uncertain. Germline CDR1 reads KGHDR; CDR2 reads SFDVKD. Trimming shortened V by 9 bases and J by 3 bases, and 11 bases separated the two germline ends. This CDR3 comprises 12 residues. The CDR3 nucleotides are TGTGCCACCGGGCAGTTACACTACGAGCAGTACTTC. Amino acid sequence: CATGQLHYEQYF.

This clone was observed once. This rearrangement joins TRBV27 to TRBJ2-3; the match to TRBD2 covers 13 bases. Unmatched junction bases numbered 11, after V lost 7 bases and J lost 1 base. This CDR3 is built from 18 residues. Germline loops: CDR1 MNHEY, CDR2 SMNVEV (reference sequence). The CDR3 is CASNPGLAGSYRTDTQYF. As DNA, the CDR3 is TGTGCCAGCAATCCGGGACTAGCGGGATCTTACCGCACAGATACGCAGTATTTT.

This clone was seen only a few times. The CDR3 is CASVPDRGGKGPSEKLFF. DNA for the CDR3: TGTGCCAGTGTTCCGGACAGGGGTGGTAAGGGCCCTAGTGAAAAACTGTTTTTT. J is TRBJ1-4 and V is TRBV19; 9 bases are shared with TRBD1. V was pared by 8 bases and J by 7 bases, with 20 bases of the junction left unmatched. Per the germline V gene, CDR1 is LNHDA and CDR2 is SQIVND (reference sequence). This CDR3 region has 18 residues.

V is TRBV19 and J is TRBJ2-7; no clear D. Per the germline V gene, CDR1 is LNHDA and CDR2 is SQIVND (reference sequence). CDR3 size: 13 residues. V lost 4 bases and J lost 0, with 7 bases in between. CDR3 nucleotides: TGTGCCAGTAGTACGGTCAGCTCCTACGAGCAGTACGTC. This gives the protein CASSTVSSYEQYV.

V and J are TRBV5-1 and TRBJ2-3, with D hard to call. Trimming stripped 2 bases from V and 2 bases from J, with 15 bases between. From germline, CDR1 is SGHRS and CDR2 YFSETQ. The CDR3 has 16 amino acids. CDR3 DNA: TGCGCCAGCAGCTTATGGAGCGCCACGAACACAGATACGCAGTATTTT. The encoded protein is CASSLWSATNTDTQYF.

The chain is built from TRBV7-9 and TRBJ1-2, with a weak D call TRBD1 (6 bases). CDR1 and CDR2 (germline): SEHNR, FQNEAQ (reference sequence). V was shortened by 3 bases and J by 4 bases, with 12 bases between the two germline ends. The CDR3 is 14 amino acids. Here the CDR3 DNA reads TGTGCCAGCAGCTTCCGGGACAACCCCTATGGCTACACCTTC. Translating it yields CASSFRDNPYGYTF.

The V and J genes are TRBV9 and TRBJ2-5, with 8 bases aligning to TRBD1. J gave up 5 bases and V 4 bases, and 7 bases lay outside the gene matches. Per the germline V gene, CDR1 is SGDLS and CDR2 is YYNGEE. The CDR3 has 14 amino acids. The CDR3 DNA is TGTGCCAGCAGCTTTAAATCAGGGGGCGAGACCCAGTACTTC. It translates to CASSFKSGGETQYF.

The chain joins TRBV7-8 to TRBJ2-7; the match to TRBD2 covers 10 bases. The ends lost 1 base at V and 6 bases at J; junction bases unmatched: 9. CDR1 and CDR2 (germline): SGHVS, FQNEAQ. The CDR3 is 16 residues long. Written as DNA, the CDR3 is TGTGCCAGCAGCTTAGAGTCTAGCGGGAGTTCGTTCGAGCAGTACTTC. It yields the protein CASSLESSGSSFEQYF.

This chain connects TRBV27 to TRBJ2-6; D uncertain. Trimming cost V 3 bases and J 2 bases, with 2 bases left between them. This CDR3 has 13 residues. The germline gives CDR1 MNHEY, CDR2 SMNVEV (reference sequence). The CDR3, as DNA: TGTGCCAGCAGTTTTACTGGGGCCAACGTCCTGACTTTC. Protein product: CASSFTGANVLTF. The entire variable domain, with the rest obtained from reference TRBV27 and TRBJ2-6, is as follows: EAQVTQNPRYLITVTGKKLTVTCSQNMNHEYMSWYRQDPGLGLRQIYYSMNVEVTDKGDVPEGYKVSRKEKRNFPLILESPSPNQTSLYFCASSFTGANVLTFGAGSRLTVL.

This clone was found once. V usage is TRBV20-1 and J usage is TRBJ1-1; D call uncertain. This CDR3 is built from 14 residues. CDR1 and CDR2 (germline): DFQATT, SNEGSKA (reference sequence). Deletions cut 3 bases from V and 3 bases from J, with 14 bases between. CDR3 sequence reads: CSASRFRLDTEAFF. CDR3 sequence (DNA): TGCAGTGCTAGTCGCTTTCGGCTGGACACTGAAGCTTTCTTT.

This clone appeared once. This chain links TRBV23-1 with TRBJ2-2; TRBD1 agrees at 8 bases. TRBV23-1 is an open reading frame whose function is uncertain. V was pared by 3 bases and J by 2 bases, with 14 bases of the junction left unmatched. The CDR3 has 19 amino acids. CDR3 protein: CASSHLPDRVYINTGELFF. CDR3 bases: TGCGCCAGCAGTCATCTCCCGGACAGGGTCTATATTAACACCGGGGAGCTGTTTTTT.

J is TRBJ2-7 and V is TRBV19, with 8 bases identical to TRBD2. V lost 6 bases to trimming and J lost 3 bases; unmatched junction nucleotides: 10. The germline V gene encodes CDR1 LNHDA and CDR2 SQIVND (reference sequence). The CDR3 runs to 15 residues. The CDR3 is CASRSGTGGIYEQYF. Here the CDR3 DNA reads TGTGCCAGTAGGAGCGGCACGGGAGGGATCTACGAGCAGTACTTC.

The chain joins TRBV5-1 to TRBJ2-7; a weak D match, TRBD1 (5 bases). Trimming removed 0 bases at V and 6 bases at J, with 16 bases between. The CDR3 length is 15 residues. The germline V gene has CDR1 SGHRS and CDR2 YFSETQ. CDR3 bases: TGCGCCAGCAGCTTGGCCGGACACCGGATGATCGAGCAGTACTTC. This sequence encodes CASSLAGHRMIEQYF.

CDR3 coding DNA: TGTGCCAGCAGTTTAGAGGGCAGGGGCAATGAGCAGTTCTTC. This sequence encodes CASSLEGRGNEQFF. J is TRBJ2-1 and V is TRBV28; TRBD1 is a possible D gene (6 bases). The CDR3 length is 14 residues. Germline CDR1 and CDR2: MDHEN and SYDVKM. The germline V and J ends were trimmed by 2 bases and 6 bases, with 11 bases remaining between them.

The CDR3 loop is CASSAQGINNQPQHF. Here the CDR3 DNA reads TGTGCCAGCAGCGCACAGGGGATCAACAATCAGCCCCAGCATTTT. The gene calls are TRBV4-2 and TRBJ1-5; TRBD1 agrees at 7 bases. This CDR3 spans 15 amino acids. The V gene end was trimmed by 5 bases and the J gene end by 3 bases; junction bases not matched to a gene: 7. Germline CDR1 LGHNA, CDR2 YNFKEQ.

This chain joins TRBV10-3 and TRBJ1-2, with a possible D match to TRBD1 (6 bases). The CDR3 spans 14 residues. CDR1 ENHRY and CDR2 SYGVKD come from the germline V gene. V lost 3 bases and J lost 4, with 12 bases in between. The CDR3 is CAISDGGSTYGYTF. In DNA, the CDR3 is TGTGCCATCAGTGATGGGGGCAGTACCTATGGCTACACCTTC.

The V call is TRBV18, the J call TRBJ1-2, with D uncertain. This CDR3 is 15 amino acids long. Trimming took off 1 base at V and 5 bases at J, with 14 bases between the two ends. CDR1 KGHSH and CDR2 LQKENI come from the germline V gene. This CDR3 reads CASSPLDGITYGYTF. In DNA, the CDR3 is TGTGCCAGCTCACCACTGGACGGAATTACTTATGGCTACACCTTC.

The chain couples TRBV11-2 to TRBJ2-1; either TRBD1 or TRBD2 may supply D (6 bases each). V was trimmed by 3 bases and J by 7 bases, leaving 19 bases between them. The CDR3 is 16 amino acids. CDR1 SGHAT and CDR2 FQNNGV come from the germline V gene. The CDR3 bases are TGTGCCAGCAGCTTTAAGGGGGGACGGTCCGCGAATGAGCAGTTCTTC. It encodes CASSFKGGRSANEQFF.

The chain couples TRBV29-1 to TRBJ2-5, with 8 bases lining up with TRBD2. After removal of 4 bases from V and 0 bases from J, the junction contained 7 bases not matched to a gene. CDR3 length: 15 amino acids. Germline values: CDR1 SQVTM, CDR2 ANQGSEA. The CDR3 loop is CSVGSGGGYQETQYF. In DNA form, the CDR3 reads TGCAGCGTTGGATCGGGGGGGGGCTACCAAGAGACCCAGTACTTC.

The CDR3 is CASSERRGSTGELFF. The CDR3 DNA reads as TGTGCCAGCAGTGAAAGGCGGGGGTCCACCGGGGAGCTGTTTTTT. V gene TRBV6-1 combines with J gene TRBJ2-2, with 7 bases fitting TRBD2. This CDR3 region has 15 residues. V lost 2 bases, J lost 4 bases, and 4 bases stayed unmatched. CDR1 and CDR2 (germline): MNHNS, SASEGT.

This clone showed up just once. This chain uses TRBV30 with TRBJ1-1, with a tentative D call TRBD1 (5 bases). Germline V lookup: CDR1 GTSNPN, CDR2 SVGIG (reference sequence). The CDR3 length is 16 residues. V lost 3 bases, J lost 2 bases, and 19 bases lay in between. CDR3 in amino acids: CAWRARRGISNTEAFF. The CDR3 DNA follows: TGTGCCTGGAGAGCCAGGAGGGGAATCTCAAACACTGAAGCTTTCTTT.

The CDR3 protein is CSASKGLAGIRAGELFF. CDR3 in DNA: TGCAGTGCTAGTAAGGGACTAGCGGGAATCCGCGCCGGGGAGCTGTTTTTT. V gene TRBV20-1 combines with J gene TRBJ2-2, with 13 bases fitting TRBD2. J was trimmed by 6 bases and V by 3 bases; bases with no gene match: 10. CDR1 is DFQATT and CDR2 is SNEGSKA in the germline V gene (reference sequence). This CDR3 region has 17 residues.